This T cell receptor (beta chain) was observed in a study of blood T cell repertoires in COVID-19 (dated by TCRdb to between 2020 and 2021). Concerning the study at large: Collaborator samples came from the United States, Italy and Spain and covered acute and convalescent phases of COVID-19. The material from the prospective study consisted of cDNA or gDNA derived from T cells, B-cell-depleted T cells, or PBMCs. The dataset comprised deeply sampled blood TCRbeta repertoires from subjects exposed to, actively infected with, or recovered from COVID-19. Where available, HLA class I and class II types were obtained from metadata supplied by the sample provider rather than from assay-based typing. Samples were obtained from the ongoing ImmuneRACE study (first 160 participants) and from about 1,300 subjects provided by 6 global collaborators. Nearly every sample came with metadata listing a de-identified subject ID, COVID-19 status, age in years and sex. The repertoires were released in a freely available public database intended as a resource for research on the immune response to SARS-CoV-2.

What the research found in general, with its limitations: The quantity of clinical and demographic metadata differed by source and by participant and was supplied without curation.

This clone was observed a handful of times. Its antigen remains undetermined. No base quality values were provided; no much bigger clone lies one nucleotide off. TCRbeta CDR3 regions were amplified from genomic DNA by means of the immunoSEQ Assay, a bias-controlled multiplex PCR. As for the original processing: The number of nucleated cells in each sample was estimated by amplification of reference gene primers within the assay. To quantify the absolute abundance of each unique TCRbeta CDR3 rearrangement, sequence reads were collapsed and filtered. For each sample, productive Simpson clonality was calculated by taking the square root of Simpson's diversity index across productive rearrangements. In its TCRdb copy, this immuneACCESS table keeps in-frame sequences only and misses some clones. Where compared with another copy, unresolved V genes explain less than half of these, and the others have no known cause. V, J and clone size derive from that table, while D and trimming were established from the DNA sequence. The sample table holds 300,000 to 350,000 clones, of which 80% to 90% were seen once. 5% of the sample is in the top ten clones.

Enrolling through a virtual design, the prospective study's participants ranged in age from roughly 18 to 89 years and lived across more than 20 United States geographic areas. Cohort assignment in the prospective study relied on participant-reported clinical history from a screening survey and a study questionnaire. ImmuneRACE Cohort 3 recovered participants were defined by two consecutive negative NP/OP PCR tests, healthcare professional clearance, or symptom resolution. In the prospective study, mobile phlebotomists collected whole blood, serum and a nasopharyngeal or oropharyngeal swab from each participant. Prospective study participants could optionally give additional blood draws and questionnaires over a roughly two-month period. Prospective study blood samples were shipped either frozen or at room temperature before DNA extraction. CDR1 and CDR2, per the germline V gene, are SGHRS and YFSETQ. From the cysteine up to the phenylalanine, the CDR3 has a length of 14 residues. The retained sequence is limited to the CDR3, 42 bases, with the frame set at the first base. V loses 0 bases of germline sequence and J loses 7 bases, and the interval between the two ends is 10 bases.

The receptor chain draws on TRBV5-1 and TRBJ2-2; the D gene is unclear. The sequenced sample consisted of PBMCs or T cells enriched from blood (not recorded which). This clonotype was sampled from a man younger than 40 who had recovered from COVID-19. In nucleotide form, the sequence is TGCGCCAGCAGCTTGGGCGACTTAGACGGGGAGCTGTTTTTT. It specifies CASSLGDLDGELFF.